Sequencing of this T cell receptor (beta chain) was carried out in a study of blood T cell repertoires in COVID-19. The data were produced by immunoSEQ multiplex PCR, yet TCRdb's version contains in-frame clones alone and is incomplete. There are approximately 270,000 clones in the sample; more than 85% occur only once, and around 2.8% lies in the top ten. V was clipped by 4 bases and J by 2 bases, with 12 bases between them. Germline values: CDR1 MDHEN, CDR2 SYDVKM. This CDR3 spans 14 amino acids. The specimen sequenced was PBMCs or T cells enriched from blood (not recorded which). The chain uses TRBV28 and TRBJ2-7; D not resolved. This TCR was recovered from a man aged 40-55 years who had been exposed to COVID-19. The CDR3 sequence is CASSSALQAYEQYF. The CDR3, as DNA: TGTGCCAGCAGTTCTGCACTTCAGGCCTACGAGCAGTACTTC.